This note documents a single TCR beta chain sequence. Per the original methods: Using reference gene primer amplification, nucleated cell counts were estimated. Profiling relied on immunoSEQ multiplex PCR, and the TCRdb table lists in-frame clones only, not all of them. Clone size and V and J calls were adopted from that table, with D and trimming inferred from the DNA. The table records about 120,000 clones, approximately 90% of them present only once. The data belong to a study of blood T cell repertoires in COVID-19. Germline CDR1 is SQVTM and CDR2 is ANQGSEA. The ends were cut back, 7 bases at V and 6 bases at J, with 16 bases in the middle. The CDR3 consists of 12 residues.

The sample consisted of peripheral blood. V and J are TRBV29-1 and TRBJ2-7; perhaps TRBD1 as D (6 bases). This clonotype originated in an elderly woman with acute or convalescent COVID-19. The CDR3 here is CSATHTGSEQYF. CDR3 DNA: TGCAGCGCTACCCATACAGGGTCCGAGCAGTACTTC.